What follows describes a single T cell receptor beta chain. Its antigen is undetermined. The source of the sample is a study of Ad26.COV2.S vaccination and SARS-CoV-2 variants. Study observations and caveats: Comparable non-spike TCR breadth was observed in vaccine and placebo recipients. People who got the vaccine had more spike-specific TCR breadth than people who got placebo. A substantial breadth of spike-specific CD8+ and CD4+ T cell responses after vaccination has been reported. From the TCR breadth and depth analyses, total T cell responses may have been underestimated.

V lost 5 bases and J 8 bases, leaving 12 bases between the germline ends. CDR1 and CDR2 (germline): SQVTM, ANQGSEA. This CDR3 is built from 11 residues. TCRdb's table, derived via immunoSEQ multiplex PCR, lists solely in-frame clones and lacks some. The repertoire holds 120,000 to 150,000 clones, with just over 85% as singletons. The receptor's source is a human donor who had recovered from COVID-19. Sequencing was performed on peripheral blood, taken after recovery from COVID-19. The genes are TRBV29-1 and TRBJ1-2, with D perhaps matching TRBD1 (5 bases). The CDR3 here is CSVHRGDGYTF. The CDR3 coding sequence is TGCAGCGTTCATCGGGGGGACGGCTACACCTTC.